This T cell receptor beta chain was retrieved from a study of regulatory T cells in long-lasting Graves disease. This clonotype was recorded many times. Its antigen is not identified. Arm-PCR with iRepertoire HTBI primers amplified the CDR3 regions for these TCR beta libraries. TCRdb independently ran MiXCR on the multiplex PCR reads; one entry per CDR3 protein. The profile shows roughly 400,000 distinct CDR3 sequences, roughly 20% of them singletons. Time point denoted: persistent/refractory GD, antithyroid drugs over 5 years with positive TRAb. Researchers made the TCR library from RNA that was extracted from PBMCs. Findings of the study overall: Accuracy was possibly reduced by small sample size.

The sequenced sample was peripheral blood mononuclear cells (PBMCs), obtained when the disease was refractory, from a patient treated with antithyroid drugs. The clonotype comes from a female donor with Graves disease.

The CDR3 is CASSPGPIYEQYF. As DNA, the CDR3 is TGTGCCAGCAGTCCGGGACCAATCTACGAGCAGTACTTC. The chain recombines TRBV6-2 or TRBV6-3 with TRBJ2-7, with D possibly called TRBD1 or TRBD2 (5 bases each). Deletions cut 5 bases from V and 3 bases from J, with 11 bases between. There are 13 residues in the CDR3. Germline CDR1 MNHEY, CDR2 SVGEGT.